This TCR beta chain was documented in a study of blood T cell repertoires in COVID-19. The CDR3 runs 14 residues. The germline V and J ends were trimmed by 6 bases and 0 bases, with 9 bases remaining between them. Germline V gives CDR1 SNHLY, CDR2 FYNNEI. Data came from immunoSEQ multiplex PCR; TCRdb stores just in-frame clones and leaves some out. The sample carries 200,000 to 300,000 clones, over 80% recorded once. The gene calls are TRBV2 and TRBJ1-3; no clear D. The source material was peripheral blood. The TCR was taken from a woman aged 40-49 years with acute or convalescent COVID-19. For the CDR3, the DNA is TGTGCCAGCAGCCTACTAGACTCTGGAAACACCATATATTTT. Its translation: CASSLLDSGNTIYF.